Reported below is one T cell receptor (beta chain). CDR3 size: 14 residues. The V end lost 9 bases, the J end lost 5 bases, and 20 bases lay between the germline ends. Germline loops: CDR1 SGDLS, CDR2 YYNGEE. The data stem from a study of control samples from healthy donors and cancer patients. The method was immunoSEQ multiplex PCR; TCRdb's version includes in-frame clones alone and lacks a portion of them. The sample yields under 450,000 clones, around 90% seen once. The sequencing sample was made of PBMCs. The chain has TRBV9 and TRBJ1-1; TRBD1 might be the D (5 bases). The receptor was derived from a man aged 35 to 55 with head and neck cancer. The CDR3 sequence: CATTRGPGETEAFF. CDR3 sequence (DNA): TGTGCCACTACCAGAGGGCCGGGGGAGACTGAAGCTTTCTTT.